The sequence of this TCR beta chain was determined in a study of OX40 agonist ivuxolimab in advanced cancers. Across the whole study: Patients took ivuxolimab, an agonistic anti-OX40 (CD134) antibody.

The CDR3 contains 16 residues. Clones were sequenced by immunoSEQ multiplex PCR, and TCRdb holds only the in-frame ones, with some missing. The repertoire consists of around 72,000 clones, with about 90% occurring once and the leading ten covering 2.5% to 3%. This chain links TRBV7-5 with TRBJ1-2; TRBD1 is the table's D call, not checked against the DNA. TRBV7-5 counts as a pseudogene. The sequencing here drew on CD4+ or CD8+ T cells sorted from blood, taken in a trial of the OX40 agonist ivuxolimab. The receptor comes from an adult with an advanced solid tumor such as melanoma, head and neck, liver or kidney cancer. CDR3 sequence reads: CARSFNWDRGVGGYTF. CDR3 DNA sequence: TGTGCCAGAAGCTTCAACTGGGACAGGGGAGTAGGTGGCTACACCTTC.